Below, 28 T cell receptor beta chains from the same sample are listed, as sequenced in a study of blood T cell repertoires in COVID-19. Assay used: immunoSEQ multiplex PCR; TCRdb lists only in-frame clones, some missing. The sample records about 230,000 clones, approximately 89% being singletons. What was sequenced was PBMCs or T cells enriched from blood (not recorded which). These receptor sequences come from a woman between 25 and 40 years old with acute COVID-19.

The V and J genes are TRBV6-8 and TRBJ1-3, with TRBD1 matching 7 bases. J was trimmed by 0 bases and V by 0 bases; bases with no gene match: 2. Per germline, CDR1 MNHGY and CDR2 SAAAGT. The CDR3 extends over 16 amino acids. The CDR3: CASSYSDRFSGNTIYF. The CDR3 DNA reads TGTGCCAGCAGTTACTCGGACAGGTTCTCTGGAAACACCATATATTTT.

The rearrangement links TRBV11-2 to TRBJ1-5; D gene ambiguous. V was cut by 5 bases and J by 10 bases, with 12 bases left in between. Germline values: CDR1 SGHAT, CDR2 FQNNGV. The CDR3 has 12 amino acids. CDR3 coding DNA: TGTGCCAGCAGCGAACCACGGGGACCCCAGCATTTT. This codes for CASSEPRGPQHF.

This clone has a single count. The gene calls are TRBV6-2 or TRBV6-3 and TRBJ1-6, with 7 nucleotides matching TRBD1. V trimming: 2 bases; J trimming: 6 bases; junction bases outside the gene matches: 4. From germline, CDR1 is MNHEY and CDR2 SVGEGT. This CDR3 contains 15 residues. CDR3 residues: CASSYGGTANSPLHF. The CDR3 coding sequence is TGTGCCAGCAGTTACGGAGGGACAGCTAATTCACCCCTCCACTTT.

The chain has TRBV11-2 and TRBJ1-2, with 7 bases identical to TRBD1. The CDR3 consists of 17 residues. Germline CDR1 and CDR2: SGHAT and FQNNGV. After removal of 5 bases from V and 0 bases from J, the junction contained 12 bases not matched to a gene. CDR3 nucleotide sequence: TGTGCCAGCAGCCCCCCGGGACAGTACCTACCTAACTATGGCTACACCTTC. Amino acid sequence: CASSPPGQYLPNYGYTF.

V usage is TRBV7-8 and J usage is TRBJ1-5; weak D call: TRBD1 (5 bases). Germline CDR1 is SGHVS and CDR2 is FQNEAQ. V dropped 1 base and J dropped 0 bases, with 10 bases sitting between them. This CDR3 comprises 16 residues. CDR3: CASSLGRTPSNQPQHF. The CDR3 DNA reads as TGTGCCAGCAGCTTAGGCCGGACACCTAGCAATCAGCCCCAGCATTTT.

The rearrangement joins TRBV10-3 to TRBJ1-5; 8 bases match TRBD1. CDR3 size: 14 residues. Germline assignment: CDR1 ENHRY and CDR2 SYGVKD. V dropped 2 bases and J dropped 6; count of bases not matched to a gene: 3. In DNA form, the CDR3 reads TGTGCCATCAGTGAGGACAGGGGCGGTCAGCCCCAGCATTTT. Translated: CAISEDRGGQPQHF.

CDR3 in DNA: TGTGCCACCAGCGACAGGGGGTTTAACTATGGCTACACCTTC. Encoded protein: CATSDRGFNYGYTF. This chain joins TRBV15 and TRBJ1-2, with TRBD1 matching over 9 bases. This CDR3 region has 14 residues. Unmatched junction bases numbered 2, after V lost 5 bases and J lost 1 base. Per the germline V gene, CDR1 is LNHNV and CDR2 is YYDKDF (reference sequence).

CDR3 bases: TGTGCCAGCAGCCCAGAACAGGGGTACTACAATGAGCAGTTCTTC. Translating gives CASSPEQGYYNEQFF. The rearrangement joins TRBV7-2 to TRBJ2-1; TRBD1 matches 7 bases. Germline V gives CDR1 SGHTA, CDR2 FQGNSA. V was pared by 5 bases and J by 3 bases, with 7 bases of the junction left unmatched. This CDR3 has 15 amino acids.

V usage is TRBV18 and J usage is TRBJ1-1; D is ambiguous. The ends were cut back, 6 bases at V and 4 bases at J, with 12 bases in the middle. Germline CDR1 KGHSH, CDR2 LQKENI. This CDR3 is built from 13 residues. DNA for the CDR3: TGTGCCAGCTCGGAGGACGGACGCACTGAAGCTTTCTTT. Encoded protein: CASSEDGRTEAFF.

The V call is TRBV18, the J call TRBJ1-4; 7 bases line up with TRBD1. V trimming: 2 bases; J trimming: 7 bases; junction bases outside the gene matches: 4. The CDR3 covers 14 residues. Germline CDR1 reads KGHSH; CDR2 reads LQKENI. CDR3: CASSPGAGGEKLFF. In DNA, the CDR3 is TGTGCCAGCTCACCAGGCGCAGGGGGTGAAAAACTGTTTTTT.

This chain links TRBV6-5 with TRBJ2-2; no clear D. Germline V CDR1 and CDR2: MNHEY, SVGAGI. V lost 2 bases and J 4 bases, leaving 8 bases between the germline ends. The CDR3 has 14 amino acids. CDR3 nucleotide sequence: TGTGCCAGCAGTTACCAGTTAAGCACCGGGGAGCTGTTTTTT. Amino acid sequence: CASSYQLSTGELFF.

The genes are TRBV11-3 and TRBJ2-1; TRBD2 matches at 8 bases. Germline V lookup: CDR1 SGHNT, CDR2 YENEEA. The CDR3 loop spans 15 amino acids. The junction had 4 bases not matched to a gene; V was cut back by 4 bases and J by 2 bases. The CDR3: CASSSGLGAYNEQFF. CDR3 coding DNA: TGTGCCAGCAGCTCGGGACTAGGGGCCTACAATGAGCAGTTCTTC. Full variable domain (remainder filled in from reference TRBV11-3 and TRBJ2-1): EAGVVQSPRYKIIEKKQPVAFWCNPISGHNTLYWYLQNLGQGPELLIRYENEEAVDDSQLPKDRFSAERLKGVDSTLKIQPAELGDSAVYLCASSSGLGAYNEQFFGPGTRLTVL.

V and J are TRBV18 and TRBJ1-1, with 12 positions matching TRBD1. CDR3 length equals 13 residues. Germline CDR1 reads KGHSH; CDR2 reads LQKENI. With 3 bases clipped from V and 8 bases from J, the junction kept 1 base outside the gene matches. The CDR3 region is CASSPGQGAEAFF. The CDR3 region has the DNA TGTGCCAGCTCACCGGGACAGGGGGCAGAAGCTTTCTTT. The full variable domain, completed using reference TRBV18 and TRBJ1-1, is NAGVMQNPRHLVRRRGQEARLRCSPMKGHSHVYWYRQLPEEGLKFMVYLQKENIIDESGMPKERFSAEFPKEGPSILRIQQVVRGDSAAYFCASSPGQGAEAFFGQGTRLTVV.

This clone was found a few times. The rearrangement joins TRBV11-2 to TRBJ2-5, with TRBD2 identical over 7 bases. The length of the CDR3 is 15 residues. After removal of 2 bases from V and 1 base from J, the junction contained 4 bases not matched to a gene. CDR1 is SGHAT and CDR2 is FQNNGV in the germline V gene. The CDR3: CASSLRSGAQETQYF. CDR3 nucleotides: TGTGCCAGCAGCTTACGCAGCGGGGCCCAAGAGACCCAGTACTTC.

V and J are TRBV5-1 and TRBJ1-6; possibly TRBD1 for D (6 bases). This CDR3 spans 16 amino acids. V gave up 3 bases and J gave up 0 bases, with 10 bases separating them. Germline V gives CDR1 SGHRS, CDR2 YFSETQ. CDR3 DNA: TGCGCCAGCAGCTCTAGACAGGCCTCCTATAATTCACCCCTCCACTTT. Amino acid sequence: CASSSRQASYNSPLHF. The entire variable domain, with the rest obtained from reference TRBV5-1 and TRBJ1-6, is as follows: KAGVTQTPRYLIKTRGQQVTLSCSPISGHRSVSWYQQTPGQGLQFLFEYFSETQRNKGNFPGRFSGRQFSNSRSEMNVSTLELGDSALYLCASSSRQASYNSPLHFGNGTRLTVT.

The CDR3 sequence: CASSLSVYSYNEQFF. The CDR3 DNA reads TGTGCCAGCAGTTTATCTGTTTACTCCTACAATGAGCAGTTCTTC. The V gene is TRBV27, the J gene TRBJ2-1; D is uncertain. This CDR3 has 15 amino acids. Germline CDR1 MNHEY, CDR2 SMNVEV (reference sequence). V was pared by 0 bases and J by 0 bases, with 6 bases between.

This chain connects TRBV11-2 to TRBJ2-7, with D possibly TRBD1 on 5 matching bases. With 2 bases removed from V and 3 bases from J, the gap between germline ends came to 17 bases. From germline, CDR1 is SGHAT and CDR2 FQNNGV. The CDR3 covers 16 residues. CDR3 DNA: TGTGCCAGCAGCTTAAGGTCTACAGGAGAGTACTACGAGCAGTACTTC. Encoded protein: CASSLRSTGEYYEQYF.

The rearrangement uses TRBV4-1 and TRBJ2-7; possible D gene TRBD2, 6 bases. The germline CDR1 and CDR2 sequences are MGHRA and YSYEKL. V dropped 0 bases and J dropped 4 bases, with 13 bases sitting between them. CDR3 length: 15 amino acids. The CDR3 protein is CASSQDRELRYEQYF. The CDR3 nucleotides are TGCGCCAGCAGCCAAGATCGGGAGCTTCGGTACGAGCAGTACTTC.

CDR3 sequence (DNA): TGCGCCAGCAGCTTTGGGGAGAATTACGAGCAGTACTTC. It encodes CASSFGENYEQYF. The genes are TRBV5-1 and TRBJ2-7; D might be TRBD2 (5 bases). The CDR3 loop spans 13 amino acids. Germline V gene data show CDR1 as SGHRS and CDR2 as YFSETQ. V lost 2 bases and J lost 4, with 10 bases in between.

This clone was picked up one time. The rearrangement joins TRBV10-1 to TRBJ2-1; 8 positions match TRBD1. Looked up from germline, CDR1 is WNHNN and CDR2 is SYGVQD (reference sequence). J gave up 15 bases and V 0 bases, and 7 bases lay outside the gene matches. The CDR3 has 13 amino acids. The DNA for the CDR3 is TGCGCCAGCAGTGAGTCTAGGACAGGGTTTCGGTTCTTC. Translation: CASSESRTGFRFF.

The chain recombines TRBV12-3 or TRBV12-4 with TRBJ2-5; perhaps TRBD1 as D (6 bases). V shed 5 bases and J shed 3 bases, with 10 bases lying between them. CDR3 length: 13 residues. CDR3 sequence: CASSLGTKETQYF. The CDR3 DNA reads as TGTGCCAGCAGTCTCGGGACAAAAGAGACCCAGTACTTC.

The rearrangement links TRBV12-5 to TRBJ2-3; tentative D call: TRBD2 (5 bases). Trimming took 3 bases from V and 6 from J, leaving 10 bases between them. The CDR3 sequence is 13 residues long. Germline V lookup: CDR1 LGHNT, CDR2 FRNRAP. The CDR3 here is CASGLADLDTQYF. In DNA form, the CDR3 reads TGTGCTAGTGGTTTAGCGGATTTGGATACGCAGTATTTT.

This clone was seen only a few times. This chain connects TRBV2 to TRBJ1-1; no definite D call. The CDR3 runs 13 residues. CDR1 and CDR2 (germline): SNHLY, FYNNEI. The V end lost 8 bases, the J end lost 7 bases, and 17 bases lay between the germline ends. CDR3 nucleotide sequence: TGTGCCAGCGACCCCAGCGGGATGGGTGAAGCTTTCTTT. Protein: CASDPSGMGEAFF.

J is TRBJ1-2 and V is TRBV5-6; TRBD1 is a possible D gene (5 bases). Germline V gene data show CDR1 as SGHDT and CDR2 as YYEEEE. The CDR3 has 14 residues. Deletions cut 0 bases from V and 8 bases from J, with 14 bases between. The chain's CDR3 is CASSLGQRHLGYTF. The CDR3 DNA reads TGTGCCAGCAGCTTGGGACAGAGGCATTTAGGCTACACCTTC.

V gene TRBV7-9 combines with J gene TRBJ1-1, with D possibly TRBD1 on 5 matching bases. Trimming stripped 5 bases from V and 5 bases from J, with 21 bases between. Germline CDR1 and CDR2: SEHNR and FQNEAQ (reference sequence). The CDR3 covers 16 residues. The CDR3 is CASSGPRLGQGTEAFF. CDR3 nucleotide sequence: TGTGCCAGCAGCGGGCCCCGTTTGGGGCAAGGTACTGAAGCTTTCTTT.

Only one count was recorded for this clone. The chain joins TRBV3-1 (or the pseudogene TRBV3-2) to TRBJ1-1; D remains ambiguous. Looked up from germline, CDR1 is LGHDT and CDR2 is YNNKEL (reference sequence). This CDR3 contains 14 residues. V was pared by 6 bases and J by 4 bases, with 15 bases between. The CDR3 is CASSHSPHRTEAFF. DNA for the CDR3: TGTGCCAGCAGTCACAGCCCCCATCGCACTGAAGCTTTCTTT.

The chain joins TRBV7-2 to TRBJ2-7, with TRBD1 matching 8 bases. V dropped 10 bases and J dropped 1; count of bases not matched to a gene: 3. The CDR3 loop spans 12 amino acids. From germline, CDR1 is SGHTA and CDR2 FQGNSA. CDR3 DNA sequence: TGTGCCACCCAGGGGGCTTCCTACGAGCAGTACTTC. Its protein is CATQGASYEQYF.

The rearrangement joins TRBV28 to TRBJ2-3; possible D gene TRBD2, 6 bases. The V gene's germline CDR1 is MDHEN and CDR2 SYDVKM. V gave up 4 bases and J gave up 10 bases, with 12 bases separating them. The CDR3 runs 12 residues. DNA for the CDR3: TGTGCCAGCAGTTCCCTCACTAGCCCGCAGTATTTT. Its protein product is CASSSLTSPQYF. The whole variable domain, remainder taken from reference TRBV28 and TRBJ2-3, is DVKVTQSSRYLVKRTGEKVFLECVQDMDHENMFWYRQDPGLGLRLIYFSYDVKMKEKGDIPEGYSVSREKKERFSLILESASTNQTSMYLCASSSLTSPQYFGPGTRLTVL.